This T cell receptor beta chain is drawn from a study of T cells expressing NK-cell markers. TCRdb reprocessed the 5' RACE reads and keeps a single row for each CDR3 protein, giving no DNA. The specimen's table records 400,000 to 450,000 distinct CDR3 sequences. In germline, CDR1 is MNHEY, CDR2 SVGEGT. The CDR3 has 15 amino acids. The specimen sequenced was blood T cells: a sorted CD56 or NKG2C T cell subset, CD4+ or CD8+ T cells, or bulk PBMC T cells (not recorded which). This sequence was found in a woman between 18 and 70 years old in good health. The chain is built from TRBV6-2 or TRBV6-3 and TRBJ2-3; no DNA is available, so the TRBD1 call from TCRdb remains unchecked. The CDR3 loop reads CASGRDRVPTDTQYF.